This T cell receptor (beta chain) was recovered during a study of T cell responses to AZD1222 COVID-19 vaccine. Turning to this clone: Antigen unknown.

The germline CDR1 and CDR2 sequences are SGHDT and YYEEEE. V gave up 3 bases and J gave up 6 bases; unmatched junction bases: 0. The CDR3 is 13 amino acids. The study, taken as a whole, reports: At study baseline, merely more than 5 AZD1222 recipients were seropositive. Compared with day 0, the breadth and depth of the Spike-specific TCR repertoire rose significantly after two doses of AZD1222. Reports say nearly half of spike-specific TCRs go after unmutated variant regions.

The repertoire was sequenced with immunoSEQ multiplex PCR; TCRdb's copy has only in-frame clones and lacks some. The repertoire holds around 140,000 clones, with 90% as singletons. The chain couples TRBV5-6 to TRBJ1-5; 10 bases line up with TRBD1. The sequencing used peripheral blood, collected on day 0 of AZD1222 vaccination. The clonotype was recovered from an adult in good health. As DNA, the CDR3 is TGTGCCAGCAGCTGGACAGGGGGTCAGCCCCAGCATTTT. Translated, it gives CASSWTGGQPQHF.